The clone carrying this T cell receptor (beta chain) was detected only once. The data derive from a study of blood T cell repertoires in COVID-19. Source study methods: Estimation of nucleated cell counts relied on the amplification of reference gene primers. Libraries were prepared by immunoSEQ multiplex PCR; TCRdb keeps only in-frame clonotypes and omits some of them. That table gives V, J and clone size, and the DNA gave D and trimming. The sample comprises approximately 70,000 clones, approximately 87% of which are singletons, and 2.5% to 3% rests with the top ten. This CDR3 region has 14 residues. Germline CDR1 reads SGHRS; CDR2 reads YFSETQ. J gave up 7 bases and V 2 bases, and 8 bases lay outside the gene matches.

The TCR sequence derives from a human donor in a cohort sampled during active COVID-19. The sequenced sample was peripheral blood. The chain links TRBV5-1 to TRBJ1-2, with TRBD1 matching over 7 bases. The CDR3 here is CASSLNTGEAGYTF. The CDR3 bases are TGCGCCAGCAGCTTAAATACAGGGGAGGCTGGCTACACCTTC.